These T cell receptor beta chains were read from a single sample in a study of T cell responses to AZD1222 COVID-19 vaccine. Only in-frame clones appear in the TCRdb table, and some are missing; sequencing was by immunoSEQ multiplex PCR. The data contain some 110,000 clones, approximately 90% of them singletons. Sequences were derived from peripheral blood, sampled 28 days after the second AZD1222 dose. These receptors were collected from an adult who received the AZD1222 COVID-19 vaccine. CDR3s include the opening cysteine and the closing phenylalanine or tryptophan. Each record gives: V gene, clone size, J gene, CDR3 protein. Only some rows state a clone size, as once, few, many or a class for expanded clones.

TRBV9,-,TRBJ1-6,CASSVGDRAPSPLHF
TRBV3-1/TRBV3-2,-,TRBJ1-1,CASSLGARTEAFF
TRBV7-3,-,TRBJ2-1,CASSSKWAGGPNEQFF
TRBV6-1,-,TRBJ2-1,CASRERAYRVLVIYEQFF
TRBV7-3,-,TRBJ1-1,CASSATGENTEAFF
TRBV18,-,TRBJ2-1,CASSPPSSGLHYNEQFF
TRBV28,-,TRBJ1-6,CASDPLSEGSPLHF
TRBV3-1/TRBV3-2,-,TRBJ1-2,CASSPRTGGNYGYTF
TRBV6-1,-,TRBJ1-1,CASSEVPGGNTEAFF
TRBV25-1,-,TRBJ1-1,CASSGPRQGMNTEAFF
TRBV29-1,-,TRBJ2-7,CSVAGTGGAYEQYF
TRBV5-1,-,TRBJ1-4,CASSALGGEHEKLFF
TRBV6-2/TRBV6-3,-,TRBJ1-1,CASSHPLRDSGEAFF
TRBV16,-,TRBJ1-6,CASSQFGRQGNSPLHF
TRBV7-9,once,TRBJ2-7,CASSLVLEYNEQYF
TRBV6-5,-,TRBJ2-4,CASSYSAGQQWYF
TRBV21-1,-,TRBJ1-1,CAPGQGTLNTEAFF
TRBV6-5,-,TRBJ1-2,CASSYSMVPNGGYTF
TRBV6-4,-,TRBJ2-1,CASSAGSSYNEQFF
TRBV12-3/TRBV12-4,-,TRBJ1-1,CASKLNTEAFF
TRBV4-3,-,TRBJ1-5,CASSQEWTGNQPQHF
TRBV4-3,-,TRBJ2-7,CASSYAGTGTEEQYF
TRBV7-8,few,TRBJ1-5,CASSFGDRAYQPQHF
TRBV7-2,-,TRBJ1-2,CASSDRSRGGNYGYTF
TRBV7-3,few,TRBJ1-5,CASSWDRGSENQPQHF
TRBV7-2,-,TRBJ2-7,CASSSRTSGRGSSYEQYF
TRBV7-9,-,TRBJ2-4,CASSFARGQAGGGNIQYF
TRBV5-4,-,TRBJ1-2,CASSLGAHGGSYGYTF
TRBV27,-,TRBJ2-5,CASPHKRGETQYF
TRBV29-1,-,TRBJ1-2,CSGLGDYGYTF
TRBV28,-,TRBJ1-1,CASSSTTGGLDTEAFF
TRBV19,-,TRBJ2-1,CASSIGPVAGNNNEQFF
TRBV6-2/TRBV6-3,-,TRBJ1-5,CASSLGGDSNQPQHF
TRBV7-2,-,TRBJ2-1,CASSFGFPYNEQFF
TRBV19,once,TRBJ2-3,CASSMGTSTQYF
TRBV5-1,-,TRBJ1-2,CASSYSWTGHYGYTF
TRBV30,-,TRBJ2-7,CAWSVSRGEQYF
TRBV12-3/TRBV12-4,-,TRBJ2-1,CASPSGRYNEQFF
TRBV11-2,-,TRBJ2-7,CASSYTGGLEQYF
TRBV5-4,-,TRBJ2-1,CASSWGTSSFNEQFF
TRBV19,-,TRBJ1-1,CASSLREMIRGGGTNTEAFF
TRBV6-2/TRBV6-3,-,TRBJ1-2,CASSYSPQGYTF